The clone carrying this TCR beta chain has ten or more counts. The germline V gene encodes CDR1 SNHLY and CDR2 FYNNEI. Trimming shortened V by 2 bases and J by 7 bases, and 8 bases separated the two germline ends. CDR3 length: 12 residues. TCR beta CDR3 sequences were amplified from RNA transcripts. The TCR CDR3 was amplified in a first-round RT-PCR using the HTBI primer set. TCRdb reprocessed the multiplex PCR reads via MiXCR and lists one record per CDR3 protein. The sample contains roughly 500,000 distinct CDR3 sequences, approximately 25% of which appear only once. This specimen belongs to a study of T cells in Graves' hyperthyroidism and ophthalmopathy. Enrolled ophthalmopathy patients presented with a Clinical Activity Score of at least 3, a NOSPECS grade of at least 4, and disease duration under 3 months. Clinical symptoms, serum thyroxine and TRAb, thyroid ultrasound and orbital computed tomography together formed the diagnostic basis.

The sample was blood. The chain is built from TRBV2 and TRBJ1-2; the D is unclear. The source is a young woman with Graves' ophthalmopathy. The CDR3 is CASSEQISGYTF. Written as DNA, the CDR3 is TGTGCCAGCAGTGAACAAATTAGTGGCTACACCTTC.